The sequence of this T cell receptor (beta chain) was determined in a study of PD-1 blockade in classical Hodgkin lymphoma. General study findings and limits: The authors have not defined what causes the repertoire differences, possibly disease activity or prior therapy. Significant TCR diversity gains by C4D1 occurred in CD4+ but not CD8+ cells. Newly diagnosed patients and complete responders had comparable diversity at baseline.

Noted time point: cycle 4 day 1 (C4D1), after 6 weeks of nivolumab. All trial patients relapsed after autologous stem cell transplantation. From thawed PBMCs, CD4+ T cells were purified using magnetic negative selection. Data came from immunoSEQ multiplex PCR; TCRdb stores just in-frame clones and leaves some out. The sample shows 32,000 or so clones, 92% of them seen only once. About this clone itself: What it recognizes is unknown.

The CDR3 has 14 amino acids. The V and J ends lost 10 bases and 2 bases respectively, with 18 bases between them. The germline CDR1 and CDR2 sequences are SGHTA and FQGNSA. The chain couples TRBV7-2 to TRBJ2-7; possibly TRBD2 for D (5 bases). The specimen comprised CD4+ T cells from blood, sampled before the fourth cycle of nivolumab. The clonotype originates from a human donor with classical Hodgkin lymphoma. CDR3 DNA: TGTGCCAACCCGACGGCGGGTAAACCCTACGAGCAGTACTTC. This sequence encodes CANPTAGKPYEQYF.